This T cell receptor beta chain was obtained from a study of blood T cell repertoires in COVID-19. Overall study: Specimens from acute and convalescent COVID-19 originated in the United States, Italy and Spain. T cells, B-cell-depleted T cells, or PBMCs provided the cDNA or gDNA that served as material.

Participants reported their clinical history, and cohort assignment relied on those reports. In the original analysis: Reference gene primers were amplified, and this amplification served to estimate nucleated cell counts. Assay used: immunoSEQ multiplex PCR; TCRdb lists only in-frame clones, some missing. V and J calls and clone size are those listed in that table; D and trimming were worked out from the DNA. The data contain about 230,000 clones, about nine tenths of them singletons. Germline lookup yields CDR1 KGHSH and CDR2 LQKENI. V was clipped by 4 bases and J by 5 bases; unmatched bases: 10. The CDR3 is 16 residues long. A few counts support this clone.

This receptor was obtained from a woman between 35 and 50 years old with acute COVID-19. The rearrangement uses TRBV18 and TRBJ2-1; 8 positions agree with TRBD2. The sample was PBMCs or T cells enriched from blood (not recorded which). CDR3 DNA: TGTGCCAGCTCACGTGGGTCCAGCGGGGGCAACAATGAGCAGTTCTTC. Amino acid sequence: CASSRGSSGGNNEQFF. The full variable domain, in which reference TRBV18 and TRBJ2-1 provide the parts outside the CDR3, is NAGVMQNPRHLVRRRGQEARLRCSPMKGHSHVYWYRQLPEEGLKFMVYLQKENIIDESGMPKERFSAEFPKEGPSILRIQQVVRGDSAAYFCASSRGSSGGNNEQFFGPGTRLTVL.